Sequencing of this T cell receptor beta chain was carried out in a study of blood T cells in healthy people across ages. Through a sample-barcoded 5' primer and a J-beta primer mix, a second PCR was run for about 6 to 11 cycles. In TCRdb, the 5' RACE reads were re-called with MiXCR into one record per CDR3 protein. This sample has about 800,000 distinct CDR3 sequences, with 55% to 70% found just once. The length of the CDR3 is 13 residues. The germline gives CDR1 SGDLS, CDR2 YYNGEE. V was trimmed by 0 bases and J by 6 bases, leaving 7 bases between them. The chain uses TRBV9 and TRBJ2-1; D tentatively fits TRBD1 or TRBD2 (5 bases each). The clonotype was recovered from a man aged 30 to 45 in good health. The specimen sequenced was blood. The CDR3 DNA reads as TGTGCCAGCAGCGTAGGGGGGATCAATGAGCAGTTCTTC. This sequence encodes CASSVGGINEQFF. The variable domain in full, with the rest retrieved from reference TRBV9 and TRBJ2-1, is DSGVTQTPKHLITATGQRVTLRCSPRSGDLSVYWYQQSLDQGLQFLIQYYNGEERAKGNILERFSAQQFPDLHSELNLSSLELGDSALYFCASSVGGINEQFFGPGTRLTVL.